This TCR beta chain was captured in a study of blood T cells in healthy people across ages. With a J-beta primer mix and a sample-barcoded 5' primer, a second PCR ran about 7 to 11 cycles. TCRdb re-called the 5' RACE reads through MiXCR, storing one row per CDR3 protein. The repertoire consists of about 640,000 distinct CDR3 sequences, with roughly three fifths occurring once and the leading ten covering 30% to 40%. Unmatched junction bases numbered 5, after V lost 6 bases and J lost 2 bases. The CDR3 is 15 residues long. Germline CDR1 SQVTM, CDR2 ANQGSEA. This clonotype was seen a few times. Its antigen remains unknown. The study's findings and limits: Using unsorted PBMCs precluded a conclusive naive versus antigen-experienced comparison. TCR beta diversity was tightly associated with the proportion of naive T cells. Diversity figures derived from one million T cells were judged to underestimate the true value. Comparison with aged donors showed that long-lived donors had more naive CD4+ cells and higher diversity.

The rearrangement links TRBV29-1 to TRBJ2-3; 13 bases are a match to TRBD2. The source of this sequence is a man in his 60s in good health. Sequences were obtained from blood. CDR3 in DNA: TGCAGCGTCGGGACTAGCGGGGCCCACACAGATACGCAGTATTTT. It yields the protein CSVGTSGAHTDTQYF.